Below are 31 T cell receptor beta chains sequenced from a single sample in a study of cytomegalovirus exposure and HLA in healthy donors. Here immunoSEQ multiplex PCR was the method, and the copy in TCRdb shows in-frame clones only, minus some. Of 110,000 or so clones in the sample, about 85% were seen once. The sample was PBMCs. Receptors were obtained from a man aged 18 to 29 in good health and CMV-seropositive.

The rearrangement joins TRBV28 to TRBJ1-4; 7 bases align to TRBD1. This CDR3 is built from 15 residues. Per germline, CDR1 MDHEN and CDR2 SYDVKM. Trimming at V came to 1 base and at J to 7 bases, leaving 6 bases not matched to a gene. CDR3 protein: CASSLLDRRSEKLFF. In nucleotides, the CDR3 is TGTGCCAGCAGTTTATTGGACAGGCGTAGTGAAAAACTGTTTTTT.

V is TRBV4-3 and J is TRBJ1-1, with 7 bases matching TRBD1. The CDR3 is 16 amino acids. Germline V lookup: CDR1 LGHNA, CDR2 YSLEER. V shed 1 base, J shed 1 base, and the junction held 6 bases outside the gene matches. CDR3 in amino acids: CASSQGLGQKNTEAFF. The CDR3 DNA reads as TGCGCCAGCAGCCAAGGGCTGGGACAGAAGAACACTGAAGCTTTCTTT.

The chain joins TRBV28 to TRBJ2-7, with D maybe TRBD1 (6 bases). The germline V gene has CDR1 MDHEN and CDR2 SYDVKM. V was trimmed by 2 bases and J by 4 bases, leaving 21 bases between them. The CDR3 runs 17 residues. The CDR3 DNA follows: TGTGCCAGCAGTTTACTAACGGTCGGGACACGGTCGTACGAGCAGTACTTC. Translated, it gives CASSLLTVGTRSYEQYF.

This sequence joins TRBV29-1 and TRBJ2-7, with D possibly TRBD2 on 6 matching bases. Germline V CDR1 and CDR2: SQVTM, ANQGSEA. V lost 7 bases and J 7 bases, leaving 26 bases between the germline ends. The CDR3 extends over 15 amino acids. CDR3 sequence (DNA): TGCAGCGCAGCTAAACGGGGGTCGGGGCTTGGGGAGCAGTACTTC. Translating it yields CSAAKRGSGLGEQYF.

V usage is TRBV2 and J usage is TRBJ2-3; D not resolved. In germline, CDR1 is SNHLY, CDR2 FYNNEI. Trimming took 3 bases from V and 9 from J, leaving 13 bases between them. CDR3 length: 13 amino acids. DNA for the CDR3: TGTGCCAGCAGTGATGATCGCGGCTCGACGCAGTATTTT. It codes for CASSDDRGSTQYF.

This clone was seen only once. The J gene is TRBJ1-2, the V gene TRBV19; D possibly corresponds to TRBD1 (5 bases). The CDR3 consists of 14 residues. The V end lost 7 bases, the J end lost 4 bases, and 16 bases lay between the germline ends. Germline-derived CDR1 and CDR2 are LNHDA and SQIVND (reference sequence). The CDR3 sequence: CASTTGPQGYGYTF. The CDR3 nucleotides are TGTGCCAGTACAACAGGCCCCCAGGGCTATGGCTACACCTTC.

This clone appeared once. The chain combines TRBV7-6 with TRBJ2-3, with 8 positions matching TRBD2. Germline CDR1 is SGHVS and CDR2 is FNYEAQ. With 4 bases clipped from V and 4 bases from J, the junction kept 4 bases outside the gene matches. The CDR3 loop spans 14 amino acids. CDR3 DNA: TGTGCCAGCAGCTGGGGACTAGGGGCAGATACGCAGTATTTT. Its translation is CASSWGLGADTQYF.

The chain's CDR3 is CASSGPNQPQHF. DNA for the CDR3: TGTGCCAGCAGTGGCCCGAATCAGCCCCAGCATTTT. The chain couples TRBV28 to TRBJ1-5, with D hard to call. Trimming removed 5 bases from V and 4 bases from J, with 6 bases in between. Germline CDR1 and CDR2: MDHEN and SYDVKM. The CDR3 consists of 12 residues.

The CDR3 spells CASGLFYGSVAGANVLTF. Written as DNA, the CDR3 is TGTGCTAGTGGTTTGTTTTATGGAAGCGTAGCTGGGGCCAACGTCCTGACTTTC. The V gene is TRBV12-5, the J gene TRBJ2-6, with D uncertain. The CDR3 covers 18 residues. CDR1 and CDR2 (germline): LGHNT, FRNRAP. The V gene lost 2 bases and the J gene lost 2 bases, with 16 bases spanning the gap.

This chain joins TRBV25-1 and TRBJ1-5, with a tentative D call TRBD1 (6 bases). This CDR3 contains 13 residues. The ends were cut back, 4 bases at V and 4 bases at J, with 8 bases in the middle. Germline CDR1 is MGHDK and CDR2 is SYGVNS. The DNA of the CDR3 is TGTGCCAGCAGTGCAGGGGCAAATCAGCCCCAGCATTTT. Its protein product is CASSAGANQPQHF. The full variable domain, completed using reference TRBV25-1 and TRBJ1-5, is EADIYQTPRYLVIGTGKKITLECSQTMGHDKMYWYQQDPGMELHLIHYSYGVNSTEKGDLSSESTVSRIRTEHFPLTLESARPSHTSQYLCASSAGANQPQHFGDGTRLSIL.

The chain recombines TRBV15 with TRBJ2-7, with D possibly TRBD2 on 5 matching bases. V was cut by 3 bases and J by 6 bases, with 15 bases left in between. The CDR3 totals 14 residues. CDR1 is LNHNV, CDR2 YYDKDF, per germline (reference sequence). In DNA form, the CDR3 reads TGTGCCACCAGCAGGGTTGGACGGGGTCCCGAGCAGTACTTC. This sequence encodes CATSRVGRGPEQYF.

The chain carries TRBV6-1 and TRBJ2-7; tentative D call: TRBD1 (5 bases). The CDR3 has 12 residues. V lost 8 bases and J 2 bases, leaving 10 bases between the germline ends. CDR1 MNHNS and CDR2 SASEGT come from the germline V gene. CDR3 DNA sequence: TGTGCCAGCGCATTGACAGCCTACGAGCAGTACTTC. Translation gives CASALTAYEQYF.

The table lists this clone with a few counts. J is TRBJ2-7 and V is TRBV7-2, with D possibly being TRBD2 (6 bases). CDR3 length: 13 residues. Trimming left V 5 bases short and J 4 bases short, with 12 bases between. Germline assignment: CDR1 SGHTA and CDR2 FQGNSA. The CDR3 loop is CASSGPRGYEQYF. In nucleotides, the CDR3 is TGTGCCAGCAGCGGGCCCCGGGGGTACGAGCAGTACTTC.

The CDR3 DNA reads as TGCGCCAGCAGCTTGGCCCTCGGTAGGGAGCCCAAAAACATTCAGTACTTC. Translated, it gives CASSLALGREPKNIQYF. The rearrangement joins TRBV5-1 to TRBJ2-4; perhaps TRBD2 as D (5 bases). Germline lookup yields CDR1 SGHRS and CDR2 YFSETQ. CDR3 length: 17 amino acids. The V and J ends lost 0 bases and 2 bases respectively, with 15 bases between them.

The V call is TRBV27, the J call TRBJ1-5; D might be TRBD1 (5 bases). The germline CDR1 and CDR2 sequences are MNHEY and SMNVEV (reference sequence). The CDR3 loop spans 14 amino acids. V lost 6 bases and J 4 bases, leaving 13 bases between the germline ends. The CDR3 region has the DNA TGTGCCAGCAGCAATAACGGGGGGAATCAGCCCCAGCATTTT. Protein sequence: CASSNNGGNQPQHF.

The V and J genes are TRBV7-2 and TRBJ2-5; D possibly corresponds to TRBD1 (5 bases). The CDR3 runs to 12 residues. Germline V gene lookup returns CDR1 SGHTA and CDR2 FQGNSA. V dropped 5 bases and J dropped 7 bases, with 11 bases sitting between them. The CDR3 protein is CASSVRQRTQYF. CDR3 DNA sequence: TGTGCCAGCAGCGTGAGACAGAGGACCCAGTACTTC.

Comment on this clone: Other DNA sequences of this sample code for an identical CDR3. The chain is built from TRBV2 and TRBJ2-1; 7 nucleotides align to TRBD2. Trimming took 5 bases from V and 9 from J; bases not matched to a gene: 16. Germline V gene lookup returns CDR1 SNHLY and CDR2 FYNNEI. The CDR3 has 16 amino acids. Here the CDR3 reads CASSPGTGGMGSEQFF. CDR3 nucleotide sequence: TGTGCCAGCAGTCCTGGAACGGGGGGAATGGGTAGTGAGCAGTTCTTC.

The table lists this clone with a count of one. This rearrangement joins TRBV27 to TRBJ2-3, with TRBD2 matching over 7 bases. The CDR3 covers 16 residues. CDR1 and CDR2 from the germline V gene are MNHEY and SMNVEV (reference sequence). Trimming removed 3 bases from V and 0 bases from J; junction bases left unmatched: 6. The CDR3 reads CASSFRSGESTDTQYF. In DNA form, the CDR3 reads TGTGCCAGCAGTTTTAGAAGCGGGGAAAGCACAGATACGCAGTATTTT.

The CDR3 loop is CASSLMWTAKSLYNEQFF. The CDR3 DNA follows: TGTGCCAGCTCACTGATGTGGACAGCCAAAAGTCTGTACAATGAGCAGTTCTTC. This rearrangement joins TRBV18 to TRBJ2-1, with D perhaps matching TRBD1 (6 bases). The CDR3 extends over 18 amino acids. Per germline, CDR1 KGHSH and CDR2 LQKENI. V shed 4 bases and J shed 4 bases, with 23 bases lying between them.

The chain joins TRBV29-1 to TRBJ1-1; D is perhaps TRBD1 (6 bases). Germline V CDR1 and CDR2: SQVTM, ANQGSEA. The CDR3 has 16 amino acids. Trimming removed 5 bases from V and 0 bases from J, with 19 bases in between. The CDR3 region has the DNA TGCAGCGTTAATGTGTTCCGGGGACAAATGAACACTGAAGCTTTCTTT. This translates into CSVNVFRGQMNTEAFF.

The chain combines TRBV2 with TRBJ2-3, with 8 positions matching TRBD2. This CDR3 region has 13 residues. V lost 8 bases, J lost 3 bases, and 4 bases stayed unmatched. Germline CDR1 SNHLY, CDR2 FYNNEI. The DNA for the CDR3 is TGTGCCAGCCTACGGGGGGGGACAGATACGCAGTATTTT. It is translated as CASLRGGTDTQYF.

The chain carries TRBV5-1 and TRBJ1-4, with 7 bases aligning to TRBD1. Trimming removed 0 bases from V and 0 bases from J; junction bases left unmatched: 5. CDR3 length: 17 residues. The germline V gene encodes CDR1 SGHRS and CDR2 YFSETQ. CDR3 amino acids: CASSLVYRGTTNEKLFF. CDR3 coding DNA: TGCGCCAGCAGCTTGGTCTACAGGGGAACAACTAATGAAAAACTGTTTTTT.

V usage is TRBV27 and J usage is TRBJ1-4, with D perhaps TRBD1 (5 bases). Trimming pared 7 bases from V and 5 bases from J, leaving 14 bases between. This CDR3 is 14 amino acids long. Germline-derived CDR1 and CDR2 are MNHEY and SMNVEV (reference sequence). This chain's CDR3 is CASTRGGGNEKLFF. The CDR3 region has the DNA TGTGCCAGCACCCGTGGGGGGGGGAATGAAAAACTGTTTTTT.

The V and J genes are TRBV6-5 and TRBJ1-5, with 7 bases lining up with TRBD1. Per germline, CDR1 MNHEY and CDR2 SVGAGI. This CDR3 contains 15 residues. V gave up 2 bases and J gave up 2 bases; unmatched junction bases: 3. DNA for the CDR3: TGTGCCAGCAGTTACGGCAGGGGGGGCAATCAGCCCCAGCATTTT. This gives the protein CASSYGRGGNQPQHF.

The chain combines TRBV7-9 with TRBJ2-7, with 10 bases fitting TRBD1. The CDR3 contains 14 residues. Looked up from germline, CDR1 is SEHNR and CDR2 is FQNEAQ (reference sequence). Trimming took 5 bases from V and 3 from J; bases not matched to a gene: 4. This CDR3 reads CASSAGTGDYEQYF. The DNA of the CDR3 is TGTGCCAGCAGCGCCGGGACAGGGGACTACGAGCAGTACTTC.

The rearrangement links TRBV4-3 to TRBJ2-2; D gene uncertain. Germline V CDR1 and CDR2: LGHNA, YSLEER. The CDR3 is 16 residues long. V dropped 0 bases and J dropped 0 bases, with 8 bases sitting between them. As DNA, the CDR3 is TGCGCCAGCAGCCAAGATGGCCTCGCGAACACCGGGGAGCTGTTTTTT. Its protein product is CASSQDGLANTGELFF.

The chain recombines TRBV19 with TRBJ1-3; D remains unclear. With 5 bases removed from V and 0 bases from J, the gap between germline ends came to 17 bases. CDR3 length: 17 amino acids. The germline CDR1 and CDR2 sequences are LNHDA and SQIVND (reference sequence). The CDR3 nucleotides read TGTGCCAGTAGTCGGCGGAGTTTGGGTAACTCTGGAAACACCATATATTTT. Encoded protein: CASSRRSLGNSGNTIYF.

This sequence joins TRBV10-1 and TRBJ2-1; TRBD2 matches at 10 bases. There are 15 residues in the CDR3. CDR1 is WNHNN and CDR2 is SYGVQD in the germline V gene (reference sequence). With V trimmed by 1 base and J by 6 bases, 3 bases remained unmatched. The CDR3 DNA sequence: TGCGCCAGCAGTGAGTGGCTAGCGGGGGTCAATGAGCAGTTCTTC. Encoded protein: CASSEWLAGVNEQFF.

The J gene is TRBJ2-2, the V gene TRBV7-9; D possibly corresponds to TRBD1 (6 bases). The length of the CDR3 is 16 residues. CDR1 and CDR2 (germline): SEHNR, FQNEAQ (reference sequence). Between the trimmed V and J ends, which lost 1 base and 3 bases, there was a span of 12 bases. This CDR3 reads CASSLGWGRDTGELFF. The CDR3 DNA sequence: TGTGCCAGCAGCTTAGGTTGGGGGCGAGACACCGGGGAGCTGTTTTTT.

V and J are TRBV6-4 and TRBJ1-2, with TRBD1 matching over 7 bases. Germline values: CDR1 MRHNA, CDR2 SNTAGT. CDR3 length: 13 amino acids. Germline trimming cut 5 bases from V and 2 bases from J; bases unmatched to any gene: 2. The CDR3 DNA reads TGTGCCAGCAGTCGACAGGGAAACTATGGCTACACCTTC. This encodes CASSRQGNYGYTF.

The CDR3 here is CASSLGVTGERSYNEQFF. The DNA of the CDR3 is TGTGCCAGCAGCTTAGGGGTTACAGGCGAACGCTCCTACAATGAGCAGTTCTTC. The chain combines TRBV7-9 with TRBJ2-1; D may be TRBD1 (5 bases). With 1 base removed from V and 0 bases from J, the gap between germline ends came to 16 bases. CDR1 SEHNR and CDR2 FQNEAQ come from the germline V gene (reference sequence). The CDR3 loop spans 18 amino acids.